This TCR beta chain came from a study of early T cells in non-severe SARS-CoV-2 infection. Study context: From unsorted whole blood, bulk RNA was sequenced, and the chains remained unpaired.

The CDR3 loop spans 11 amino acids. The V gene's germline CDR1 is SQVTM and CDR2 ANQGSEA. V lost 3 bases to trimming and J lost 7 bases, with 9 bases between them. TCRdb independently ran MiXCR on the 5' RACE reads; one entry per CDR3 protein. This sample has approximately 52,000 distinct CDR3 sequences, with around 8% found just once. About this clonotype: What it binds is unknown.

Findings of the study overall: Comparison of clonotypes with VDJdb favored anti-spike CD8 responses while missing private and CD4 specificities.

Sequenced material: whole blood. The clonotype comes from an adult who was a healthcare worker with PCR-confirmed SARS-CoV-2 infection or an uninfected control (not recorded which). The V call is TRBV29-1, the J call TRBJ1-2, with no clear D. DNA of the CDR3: TGCAGCGTTGAGGAGCTGGGTGGCTACACCTTC. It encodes CSVEELGGYTF. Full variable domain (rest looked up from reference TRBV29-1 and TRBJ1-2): SAVISQKPSRDICQRGTSLTIQCQVDSQVTMMFWYRQQPGQSLTLIATANQGSEATYESGFVIDKFPISRPNLTFSTLTVSNMSPEDSSIYLCSVEELGGYTFGSGTRLTVV.